The T cell receptor (beta chain) described here comes from a study of vaccination and CD4 T cells after COVID-19. Whole-study results and caveats: Convalescent patients displayed spike mono-reactivity in 304 of 307 vaccine-specific clones. Detection of a median about 86% of reactive clones in convalescent patients was confined to the period after vaccination.

Treatment here: roughly 10-day PBMC culture with coronavirus spike peptide pools or control peptides (ViraFEST assay). CD4+ T-cell collection from the unexposed donor predated the COVID-19 pandemic (2011-2018). TCRs were sequenced by ViraFEST after antigen-specific T cells had been expanded with peptide pools. A half-volume replacement of the medium with fresh IL-2 medium was performed on days 3 and 7. The count of this clonotype is one. Its antigen is not identified. The germline V and J ends were trimmed by 7 bases and 7 bases, with 19 bases remaining between them. The CDR3 is 14 amino acids. The germline CDR1 and CDR2 sequences are ENHRY and SYGVKD. Sequenced with the Oncomine TCR Beta short-read assay was DNA taken from cultured CD4+ T cells. Investigators obtained genomic DNA by extraction from cultured CD4+ T cells. Each CDR3 protein gets one entry after TCRdb re-called the PCR reads with MiXCR. The sample yields over 7,500 distinct CDR3 sequences, less than 45% seen once.

The rearrangement links TRBV10-3 to TRBJ1-2; TRBD1 is a possible D gene (5 bases). Source material: CD4+ T cells from blood, cultured in vitro. The TCR sequence derives from a human donor in good health. This CDR3 is CAITDVGGLGGYTF. The CDR3 nucleotides are TGTGCCATCACCGATGTGGGGGGGTTGGGTGGCTACACCTTC.